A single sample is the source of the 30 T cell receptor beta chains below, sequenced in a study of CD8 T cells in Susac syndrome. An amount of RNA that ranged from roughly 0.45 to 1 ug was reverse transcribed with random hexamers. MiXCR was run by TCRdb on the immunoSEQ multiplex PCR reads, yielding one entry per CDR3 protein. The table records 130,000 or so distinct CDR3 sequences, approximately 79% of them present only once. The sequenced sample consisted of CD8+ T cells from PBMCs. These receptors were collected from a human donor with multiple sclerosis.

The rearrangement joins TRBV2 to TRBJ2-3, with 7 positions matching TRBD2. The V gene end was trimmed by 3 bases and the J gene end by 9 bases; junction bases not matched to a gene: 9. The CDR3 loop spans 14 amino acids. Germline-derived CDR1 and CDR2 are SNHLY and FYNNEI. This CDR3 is CASSDPGLVVTQYF. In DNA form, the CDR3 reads TGTGCCAGCAGTGACCCAGGACTAGTAGTGACGCAGTATTTT.

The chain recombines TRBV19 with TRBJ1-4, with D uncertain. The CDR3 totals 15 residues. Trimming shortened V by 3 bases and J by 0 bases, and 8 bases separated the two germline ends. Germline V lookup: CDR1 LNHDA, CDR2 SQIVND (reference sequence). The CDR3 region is CASSMTGSTNEKLFF. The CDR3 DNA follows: TGTGCCAGTAGTATGACCGGATCAACTAATGAAAAACTGTTTTTT.

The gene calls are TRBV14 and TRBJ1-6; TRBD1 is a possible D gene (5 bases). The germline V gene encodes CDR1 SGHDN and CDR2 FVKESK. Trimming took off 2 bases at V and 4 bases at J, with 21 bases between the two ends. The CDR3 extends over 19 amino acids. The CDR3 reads CASSQNVFPGNVYNSPLHF. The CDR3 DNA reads TGTGCCAGCAGCCAAAACGTGTTTCCAGGGAACGTATATAATTCACCCCTCCACTTT. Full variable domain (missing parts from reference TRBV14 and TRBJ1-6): EAGVTQFPSHSVIEKGQTVTLRCDPISGHDNLYWYRRVMGKEIKFLLHFVKESKQDESGMPNNRFLAERTGGTYSTLKVQPAELEDSGVYFCASSQNVFPGNVYNSPLHFGNGTRLTVT.

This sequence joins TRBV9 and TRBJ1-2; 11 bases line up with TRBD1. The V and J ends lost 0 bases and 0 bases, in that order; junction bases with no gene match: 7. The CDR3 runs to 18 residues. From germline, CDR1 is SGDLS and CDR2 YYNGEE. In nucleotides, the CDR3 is TGTGCCAGCAGCGTAGGGGACAGGGGGGCCCCAGCTAACTATGGCTACACCTTC. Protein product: CASSVGDRGAPANYGYTF. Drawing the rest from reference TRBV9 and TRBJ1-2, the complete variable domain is DSGVTQTPKHLITATGQRVTLRCSPRSGDLSVYWYQQSLDQGLQFLIQYYNGEERAKGNILERFSAQQFPDLHSELNLSSLELGDSALYFCASSVGDRGAPANYGYTFGSGTRLTVV.

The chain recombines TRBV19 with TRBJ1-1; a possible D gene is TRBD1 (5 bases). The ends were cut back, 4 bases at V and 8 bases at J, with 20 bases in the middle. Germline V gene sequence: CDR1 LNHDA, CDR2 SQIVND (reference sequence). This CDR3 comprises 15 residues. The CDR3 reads CASSTPVGVGVEAFF. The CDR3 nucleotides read TGTGCCAGTAGTACCCCCGTGGGGGTCGGCGTCGAAGCTTTCTTT.

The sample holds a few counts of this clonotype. CDR3 sequence: CASSLELGGAVSEQYV. In nucleotides, the CDR3 is TGTGCCAGCAGCTTGGAACTAGGGGGGGCAGTTTCCGAGCAGTACGTC. This chain uses TRBV5-4 with TRBJ2-7, with a possible D match to TRBD2 (7 bases). V lost 0 bases and J lost 6, with 19 bases in between. Germline CDR1 reads SGHNT; CDR2 reads YYREEE (reference sequence). The CDR3 has 16 residues.

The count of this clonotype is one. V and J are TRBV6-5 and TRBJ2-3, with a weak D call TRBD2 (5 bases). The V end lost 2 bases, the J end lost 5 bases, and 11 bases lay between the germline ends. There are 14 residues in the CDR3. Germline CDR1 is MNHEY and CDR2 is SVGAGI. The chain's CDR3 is CASSYTAEQDTQYF. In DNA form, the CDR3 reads TGTGCCAGCAGTTACACAGCGGAGCAAGATACGCAGTATTTT.

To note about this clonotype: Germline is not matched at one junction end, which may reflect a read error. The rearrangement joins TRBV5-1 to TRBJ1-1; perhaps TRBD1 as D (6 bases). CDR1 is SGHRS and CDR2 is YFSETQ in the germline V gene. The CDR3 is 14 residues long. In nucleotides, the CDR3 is TGCGCCAGCAGCCCCGGACCAGGGGTCGCTGAACCTTTCTTT. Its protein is CASSPGPGVAEPFF.

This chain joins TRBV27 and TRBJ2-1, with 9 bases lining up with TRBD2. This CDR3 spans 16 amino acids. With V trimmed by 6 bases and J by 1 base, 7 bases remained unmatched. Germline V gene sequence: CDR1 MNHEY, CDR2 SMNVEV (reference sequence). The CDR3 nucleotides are TGTGCCAGCAGACCTGCGGGACTAGCTTCCTACAATGAGCAGTTCTTC. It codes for CASRPAGLASYNEQFF.

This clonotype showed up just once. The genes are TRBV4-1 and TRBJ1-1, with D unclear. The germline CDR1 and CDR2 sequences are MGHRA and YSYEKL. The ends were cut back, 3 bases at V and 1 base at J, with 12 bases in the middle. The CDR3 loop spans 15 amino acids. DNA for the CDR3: TGCGCCAGCAGCCAGTCCCGTGGAGGGAACACTGAAGCTTTCTTT. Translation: CASSQSRGGNTEAFF.

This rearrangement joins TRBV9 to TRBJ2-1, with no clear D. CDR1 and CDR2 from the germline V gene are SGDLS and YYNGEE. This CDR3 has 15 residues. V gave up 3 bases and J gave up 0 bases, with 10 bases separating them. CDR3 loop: CASSAEEASYNEQFF. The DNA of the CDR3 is TGTGCCAGCAGCGCGGAAGAGGCCTCCTACAATGAGCAGTTCTTC.

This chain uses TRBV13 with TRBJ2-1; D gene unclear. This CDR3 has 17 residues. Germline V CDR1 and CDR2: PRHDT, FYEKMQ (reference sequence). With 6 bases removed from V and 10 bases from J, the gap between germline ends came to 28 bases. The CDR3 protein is CASSRIRPILSSGEQFF. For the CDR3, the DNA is TGTGCCAGCAGTCGTATAAGGCCTATACTCTCCTCCGGGGAGCAGTTCTTC.

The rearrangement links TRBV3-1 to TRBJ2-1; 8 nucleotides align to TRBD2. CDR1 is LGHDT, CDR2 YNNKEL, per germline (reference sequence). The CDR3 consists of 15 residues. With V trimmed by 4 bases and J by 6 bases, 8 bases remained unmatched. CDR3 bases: TGTGCCAGCAGCCGACGGGGGGGCAATGCCAATGAGCAGTTCTTC. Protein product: CASSRRGGNANEQFF.

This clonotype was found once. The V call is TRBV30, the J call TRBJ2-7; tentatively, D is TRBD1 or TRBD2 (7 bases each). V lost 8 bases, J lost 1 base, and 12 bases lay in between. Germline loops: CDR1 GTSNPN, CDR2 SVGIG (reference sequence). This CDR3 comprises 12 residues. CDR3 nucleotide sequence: TGTGCCGGGGAGGGGGCTTCCTACGAGCAGTACTTC. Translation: CAGEGASYEQYF.

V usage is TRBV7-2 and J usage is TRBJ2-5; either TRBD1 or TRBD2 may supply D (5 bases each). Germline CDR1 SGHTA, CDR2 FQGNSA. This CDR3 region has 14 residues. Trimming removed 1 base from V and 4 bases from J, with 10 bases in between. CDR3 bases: TGTGCCAGCAGCTTAGATGGGGGAACAGAGACCCAGTACTTC. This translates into CASSLDGGTETQYF. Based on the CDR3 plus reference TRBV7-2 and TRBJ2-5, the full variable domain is GAGVSQSPSNKVTEKGKDVELRCDPISGHTALYWYRQSLGQGLEFLIYFQGNSAPDKSGLPSDRFSAERTGGSVSTLTIQRTQQEDSAVYLCASSLDGGTETQYFGPGTRLLVL.

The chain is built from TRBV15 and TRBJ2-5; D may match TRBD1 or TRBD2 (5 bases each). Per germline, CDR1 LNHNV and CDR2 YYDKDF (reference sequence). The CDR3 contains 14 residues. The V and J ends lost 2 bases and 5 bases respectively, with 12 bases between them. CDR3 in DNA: TGTGCCACCAGCAGACCTGGGACGCCCGAGACCCAGTACTTC. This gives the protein CATSRPGTPETQYF.

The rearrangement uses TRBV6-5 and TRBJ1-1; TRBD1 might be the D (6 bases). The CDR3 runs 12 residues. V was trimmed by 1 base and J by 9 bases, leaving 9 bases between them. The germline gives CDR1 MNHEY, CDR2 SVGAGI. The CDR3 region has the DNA TGTGCCAGCAGTTACTTGGGGGGGCAAGCTTTCTTT. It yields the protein CASSYLGGQAFF.

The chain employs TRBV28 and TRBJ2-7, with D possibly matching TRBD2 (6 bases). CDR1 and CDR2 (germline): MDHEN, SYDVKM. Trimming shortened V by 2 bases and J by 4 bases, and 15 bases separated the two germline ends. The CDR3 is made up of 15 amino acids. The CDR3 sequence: CASSLRASEAYEQYF. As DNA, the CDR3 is TGTGCCAGCAGTTTAAGGGCTAGCGAGGCTTACGAGCAGTACTTC.

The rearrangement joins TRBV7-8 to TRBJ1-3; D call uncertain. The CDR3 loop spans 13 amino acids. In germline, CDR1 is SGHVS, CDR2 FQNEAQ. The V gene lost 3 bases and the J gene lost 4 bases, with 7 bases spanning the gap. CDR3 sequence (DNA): TGTGCCAGCAGCTTCCCGGAGGGAAACACCATATATTTT. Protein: CASSFPEGNTIYF.

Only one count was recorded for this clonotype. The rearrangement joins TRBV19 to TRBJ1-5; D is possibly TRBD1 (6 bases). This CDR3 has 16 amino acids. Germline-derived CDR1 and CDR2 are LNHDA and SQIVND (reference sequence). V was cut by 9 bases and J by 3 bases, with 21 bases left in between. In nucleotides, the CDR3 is TGTGCCAGCGACAAATATTGGACAGAAGTCAATCAGCCCCAGCATTTT. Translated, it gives CASDKYWTEVNQPQHF.

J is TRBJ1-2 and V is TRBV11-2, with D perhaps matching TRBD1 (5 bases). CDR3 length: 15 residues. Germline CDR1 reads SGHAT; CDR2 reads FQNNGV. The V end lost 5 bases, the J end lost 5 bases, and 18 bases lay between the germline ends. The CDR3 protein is CASSPNSRGGYGYTF. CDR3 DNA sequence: TGTGCCAGCAGCCCCAATTCTCGGGGGGGGTATGGCTACACCTTC.

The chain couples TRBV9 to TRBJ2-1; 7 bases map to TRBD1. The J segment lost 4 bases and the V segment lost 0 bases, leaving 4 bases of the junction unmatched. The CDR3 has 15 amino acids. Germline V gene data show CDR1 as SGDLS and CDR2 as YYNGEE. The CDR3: CASSVADRAYNEQFF. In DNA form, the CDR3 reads TGTGCCAGCAGCGTAGCTGACAGGGCGTACAATGAGCAGTTCTTC.

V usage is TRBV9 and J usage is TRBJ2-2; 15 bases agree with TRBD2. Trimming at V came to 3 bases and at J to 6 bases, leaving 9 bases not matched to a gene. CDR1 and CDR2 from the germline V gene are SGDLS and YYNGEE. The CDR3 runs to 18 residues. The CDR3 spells CASSARTSGRALAGELFF. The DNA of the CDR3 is TGTGCCAGCAGCGCCCGGACTAGCGGGAGGGCCCTTGCCGGGGAGCTGTTTTTT.

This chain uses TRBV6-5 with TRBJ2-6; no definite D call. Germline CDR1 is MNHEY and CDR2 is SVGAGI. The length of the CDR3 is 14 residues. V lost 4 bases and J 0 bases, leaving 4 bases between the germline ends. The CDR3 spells CASSSDSGANVLTF. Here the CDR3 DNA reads TGTGCCAGCAGTTCCGACTCTGGGGCCAACGTCCTGACTTTC.

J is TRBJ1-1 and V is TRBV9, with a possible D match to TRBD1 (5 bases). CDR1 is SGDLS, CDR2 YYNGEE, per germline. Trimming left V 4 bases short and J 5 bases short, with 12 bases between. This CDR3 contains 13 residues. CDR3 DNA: TGTGCCAGCAGCCCCCCCGGGGGAACTGAAGCTTTCTTT. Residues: CASSPPGGTEAFF. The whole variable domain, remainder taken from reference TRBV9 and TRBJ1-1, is DSGVTQTPKHLITATGQRVTLRCSPRSGDLSVYWYQQSLDQGLQFLIQYYNGEERAKGNILERFSAQQFPDLHSELNLSSLELGDSALYFCASSPPGGTEAFFGQGTRLTVV.

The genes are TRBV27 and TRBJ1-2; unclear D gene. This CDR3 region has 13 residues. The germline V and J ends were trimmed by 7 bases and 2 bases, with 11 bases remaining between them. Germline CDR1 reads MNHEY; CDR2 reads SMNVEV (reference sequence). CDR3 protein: CASMATENYGYTF. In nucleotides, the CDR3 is TGTGCCAGCATGGCGACGGAGAACTATGGCTACACCTTC.

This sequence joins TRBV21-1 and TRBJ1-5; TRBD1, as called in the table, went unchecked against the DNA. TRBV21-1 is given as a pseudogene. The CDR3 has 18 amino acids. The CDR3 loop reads CASSKGTERDRGNQPQHF. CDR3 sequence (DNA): TGTGCCAGCAGCAAAGGAACCGAACGGGACAGGGGGAATCAGCCCCAGCATTTT.

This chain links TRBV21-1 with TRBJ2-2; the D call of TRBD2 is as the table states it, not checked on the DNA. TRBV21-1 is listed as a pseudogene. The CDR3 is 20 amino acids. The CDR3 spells CASSSNLDGSEREASGELFF. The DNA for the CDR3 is TGTGCCAGCAGCTCGAATCTGGATGGGTCCGAGCGGGAGGCTTCGGGGGAGCTGTTTTTT.

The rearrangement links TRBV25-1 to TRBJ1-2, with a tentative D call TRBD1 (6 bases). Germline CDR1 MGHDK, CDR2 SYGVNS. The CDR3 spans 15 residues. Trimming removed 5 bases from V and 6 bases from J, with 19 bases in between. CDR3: CASSPQPPDRHGYTF. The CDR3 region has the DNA TGTGCCAGCAGTCCCCAACCCCCCGACAGGCATGGCTACACCTTC.

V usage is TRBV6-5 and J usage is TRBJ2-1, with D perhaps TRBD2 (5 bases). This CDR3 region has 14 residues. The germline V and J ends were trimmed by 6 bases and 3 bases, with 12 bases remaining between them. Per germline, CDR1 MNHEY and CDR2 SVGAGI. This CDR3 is CASSRMSGYNEQFF. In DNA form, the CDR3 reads TGTGCCAGCAGCCGCATGAGCGGCTACAATGAGCAGTTCTTC.